The 20 T cell receptor beta chains below all came from one sample that was sequenced in a study of T cell repertoires in cytomegalovirus infection. TCRdb re-analysed the reads in MiXCR, keeping a single row per CDR3 protein. Of tens of thousands of distinct CDR3 sequences detected, more than 20% appear once; the ten largest clones hold roughly two thirds. These receptors' antigens are unknown. The specimen was CD8+ T cells from cultured PBMCs, collected from culture after CMV antigen stimulation. These receptors were taken from a human donor in good health (CMV status not recorded). Some clones in this sample may be carry-over from other donors' samples.

This chain uses TRBV7-9 with TRBJ1-5; 8 bases line up with TRBD1. Germline CDR1 and CDR2: SEHNR and FQNEAQ (reference sequence). The CDR3 is made up of 15 amino acids. V was pared by 3 bases and J by 4 bases, with 5 bases of the junction left unmatched. The DNA of the CDR3 is TGTGCCAGCAGCTTTGGGGGACAGGTGAATCAGCCCCAGCATTTT. This codes for CASSFGGQVNQPQHF. The whole variable domain, filled in from reference TRBV7-9 and TRBJ1-5, reads DTGVSQNPRHKITKRGQNVTFRCDPISEHNRLYWYRQTLGQGPEFLTYFQNEAQLEKSRLLSDRFSAERPKGSFSTLEIQRTEQGDSAMYLCASSFGGQVNQPQHFGDGTRLSIL.

V gene TRBV12-3 or TRBV12-4 combines with J gene TRBJ2-7, with D possibly called TRBD1 or TRBD2 (6 bases each). The V gene lost 3 bases and the J gene lost 7 bases, with 13 bases spanning the gap. The CDR3 is 13 amino acids. The CDR3 protein is CASSLSGAREQYF. The CDR3 nucleotides read TGTGCCAGCAGTTTGTCGGGGGCTCGGGAGCAGTACTTC.

The sample holds a few counts of this clonotype. The rearrangement uses TRBV12-3 or TRBV12-4 and TRBJ2-7; D is perhaps TRBD2 (6 bases). Trimming stripped 1 base from V and 6 bases from J, with 16 bases between. The CDR3 loop spans 15 amino acids. This CDR3 reads CASSLGRGVKSEQYF. The DNA for the CDR3 is TGTGCCAGCAGTTTAGGGAGGGGTGTGAAATCCGAGCAGTACTTC.

As for this clonotype: A junction boundary mismatches the germline segment, possibly from a read error. V usage is TRBV10-3 and J usage is TRBJ2-7; D remains unclear. The CDR3 is made up of 11 amino acids. Germline CDR1 reads ENHRY; CDR2 reads SYGVKD. CDR3 coding DNA: TGTGCCATCAGTGAGTCCTCCGAGCAGTACTTC. Amino acids: CAISESSEQYF.

The J gene is TRBJ2-3, the V gene TRBV6-1; the D gene is possibly TRBD1 (6 bases). This CDR3 comprises 13 residues. CDR1 is MNHNS, CDR2 SASEGT, per germline. V lost 8 bases, J lost 6 bases, and 15 bases lay in between. CDR3 loop: CASGQGLSDTQYF. CDR3 nucleotides: TGTGCCAGCGGCCAGGGGTTGTCGGATACGCAGTATTTT.

This clonotype was detected a few times. This sequence joins TRBV7-2 and TRBJ1-2, with no clear D. Germline assignment: CDR1 SGHTA and CDR2 FQGNSA. V was pared by 2 bases and J by 4 bases, with 5 bases between. This CDR3 is 12 amino acids long. The CDR3 sequence: CASSLQAYGYTF. The CDR3 bases are TGTGCCAGCAGCTTACAGGCCTATGGCTACACCTTC. Drawing the rest from reference TRBV7-2 and TRBJ1-2, the complete variable domain is GAGVSQSPSNKVTEKGKDVELRCDPISGHTALYWYRQSLGQGLEFLIYFQGNSAPDKSGLPSDRFSAERTGGSVSTLTIQRTQQEDSAVYLCASSLQAYGYTFGSGTRLTVV.

This clonotype turned up a few times. The chain uses TRBV7-2 and TRBJ1-5; D is possibly TRBD1 (5 bases). V lost 2 bases and J 0 bases, leaving 8 bases between the germline ends. The V gene's germline CDR1 is SGHTA and CDR2 FQGNSA. There are 15 residues in the CDR3. The CDR3 nucleotides are TGTGCCAGCAGCTTATGGGGGTATAGCAATCAGCCCCAGCATTTT. This gives the protein CASSLWGYSNQPQHF. Full variable domain (remainder filled in from reference TRBV7-2 and TRBJ1-5): GAGVSQSPSNKVTEKGKDVELRCDPISGHTALYWYRQSLGQGLEFLIYFQGNSAPDKSGLPSDRFSAERTGGSVSTLTIQRTQQEDSAVYLCASSLWGYSNQPQHFGDGTRLSIL.

The sample holds many counts of this clonotype. The chain joins TRBV6-1 to TRBJ1-5, with unresolved D. The V end lost 2 bases, the J end lost 5 bases, and 13 bases lay between the germline ends. CDR1 is MNHNS, CDR2 SASEGT, per germline. The CDR3 consists of 15 residues. CDR3 nucleotides: TGTGCCAGCAGTGAAAACGGTGGTCGGTATCAGCCCCAGCATTTT. Its protein is CASSENGGRYQPQHF.

The chain has TRBV29-1 and TRBJ1-5, with D possibly TRBD1 on 5 matching bases. V lost 4 bases and J 6 bases, leaving 13 bases between the germline ends. The CDR3 loop spans 13 amino acids. Germline CDR1 SQVTM, CDR2 ANQGSEA. CDR3 coding DNA: TGCAGCGTTGCGTCAGGGCAGGGTCAGCCCCAGCATTTT. Its translation is CSVASGQGQPQHF.

The V and J genes are TRBV7-2 and TRBJ2-4; perhaps D is TRBD1 or TRBD2 (5 bases each). Deletions cut 5 bases from V and 1 base from J, with 12 bases between. Germline V gene lookup returns CDR1 SGHTA and CDR2 FQGNSA. CDR3 length: 15 amino acids. The chain's CDR3 is CASSARGVAKNIQYF. DNA of the CDR3: TGTGCCAGCAGCGCGAGGGGTGTGGCCAAAAACATTCAGTACTTC.

The rearrangement joins TRBV19 to TRBJ1-2; D is perhaps TRBD1 (5 bases). Trimming took 6 bases from V and 6 from J, leaving 11 bases between them. The V gene's germline CDR1 is LNHDA and CDR2 SQIVND (reference sequence). The CDR3 covers 12 residues. The CDR3: CASRTTADGYTF. CDR3 in DNA: TGTGCCAGTAGGACGACAGCCGATGGCTACACCTTC.

This clonotype was observed a handful of times. This chain connects TRBV7-9 to TRBJ2-3; TRBD2 aligns across 10 bases. In germline, CDR1 is SEHNR, CDR2 FQNEAQ (reference sequence). Unmatched junction bases numbered 5, after V lost 5 bases and J lost 3 bases. This CDR3 is built from 15 residues. The CDR3 is CASSQTSGLTDTQYF. The DNA of the CDR3 is TGTGCCAGCAGCCAGACTAGCGGGCTGACAGATACGCAGTATTTT. The whole variable domain, filled in from reference TRBV7-9 and TRBJ2-3, reads DTGVSQNPRHKITKRGQNVTFRCDPISEHNRLYWYRQTLGQGPEFLTYFQNEAQLEKSRLLSDRFSAERPKGSFSTLEIQRTEQGDSAMYLCASSQTSGLTDTQYFGPGTRLTVL.

Only a few counts were recorded for this clonotype. The V call is TRBV7-2, the J call TRBJ2-5, with 9 bases that match TRBD1. The germline gives CDR1 SGHTA, CDR2 FQGNSA. The CDR3 has 16 amino acids. Trimming removed 2 bases from V and 5 bases from J; junction bases left unmatched: 9. The CDR3 DNA reads TGTGCCAGCAGCTTACACCCCTACGGGACAGGGGAGACCCAGTACTTC. It yields the protein CASSLHPYGTGETQYF.

The chain carries TRBV7-6 and TRBJ1-1, with TRBD1 as a possible D gene (5 bases). Germline CDR1 reads SGHVS; CDR2 reads FNYEAQ. The CDR3 has 13 residues. CDR3 nucleotide sequence: TGTGCGAGCGCGGGCAGGGAGAACACTGAAGCTTTCTTT. Encoded protein: CASAGRENTEAFF.

This clonotype has a handful of counts. V and J are TRBV2 and TRBJ1-1; no clear D. The V gene lost 5 bases and the J gene lost 8 bases, with 6 bases spanning the gap. Germline V gives CDR1 SNHLY, CDR2 FYNNEI. The CDR3 is 10 amino acids. CDR3 nucleotides: TGTGCCAGCAGTATTGGGGAAGCTTTCTTT. Translation: CASSIGEAFF. The whole variable domain, remainder taken from reference TRBV2 and TRBJ1-1, is EPEVTQTPSHQVTQMGQEVILRCVPISNHLYFYWYRQILGQKVEFLVSFYNNEISEKSEIFDDQFSVERPDGSNFTLKIRSTKLEDSAMYFCASSIGEAFFGQGTRLTVV.

The genes are TRBV4-3 and TRBJ1-6; D ambiguous. Germline V CDR1 and CDR2: LGHNA, YSLEER. The V gene lost 2 bases and the J gene lost 9 bases, with 11 bases spanning the gap. The CDR3 spans 14 residues. CDR3 loop: CASSQMGTFSPLHF. CDR3 in DNA: TGCGCCAGCAGCCAAATGGGAACCTTTTCACCCCTCCACTTT.

This clonotype was seen a few times. The chain is built from TRBV7-6 and TRBJ1-1, with a possible D match to TRBD1 (6 bases). There are 15 residues in the CDR3. Trimming cost V 2 bases and J 3 bases, with 13 bases left between them. In germline, CDR1 is SGHVS, CDR2 FNYEAQ. Written as DNA, the CDR3 is TGTGCCAGCAGCTTAAGTCCAGGGGTGGACACTGAAGCTTTCTTT. Its translation is CASSLSPGVDTEAFF.

The V and J genes are TRBV27 and TRBJ2-3, with TRBD1 identical over 9 bases. V dropped 4 bases and J dropped 6; count of bases not matched to a gene: 2. Germline assignment: CDR1 MNHEY and CDR2 SMNVEV (reference sequence). The CDR3 has 13 amino acids. CDR3: CASSYRGPDTQYF. CDR3 nucleotide sequence: TGTGCCAGCAGTTACAGGGGGCCCGATACGCAGTATTTT.

This clonotype occurred many times. The CDR3 is CASSLVTTGELFF. The CDR3 region has the DNA TGTGCCAGCTCCTTAGTGACGACCGGGGAGCTGTTTTTT. The rearrangement joins TRBV7-2 to TRBJ2-2; D ambiguous. Trimming pared 8 bases from V and 5 bases from J, leaving 12 bases between. This CDR3 is built from 13 residues. Germline V gene lookup returns CDR1 SGHTA and CDR2 FQGNSA. The full variable domain, its missing parts supplied by reference TRBV7-2 and TRBJ2-2, is GAGVSQSPSNKVTEKGKDVELRCDPISGHTALYWYRQSLGQGLEFLIYFQGNSAPDKSGLPSDRFSAERTGGSVSTLTIQRTQQEDSAVYLCASSLVTTGELFFGEGSRLTVL.

The rearrangement links TRBV27 to TRBJ2-5; 7 bases map to TRBD2. Germline V gives CDR1 MNHEY, CDR2 SMNVEV (reference sequence). The CDR3 is 13 amino acids. V was clipped by 6 bases and J by 4 bases; unmatched bases: 5. CDR3 bases: TGTGCCAGCAGGTCGGGGGGAGGAGAGACCCAGTACTTC. Its protein product is CASRSGGGETQYF.